This passage covers 10 T cell receptor beta chains from one sample sequenced in a study of beta chain features in type 1 diabetes. The entirety of the isolated RNA underwent reverse transcription, so expressed TCRB transcripts were sequenced. The repertoire was sequenced with immunoSEQ multiplex PCR; TCRdb's copy has only in-frame clones and lacks some. The sample includes 300,000 to 400,000 clones, less than 10% of them seen just once. Sequencing was performed on central memory CD4+ T cells from blood. These receptors came from a woman aged 18-29 years in good health.

This clone was counted a few times. This rearrangement joins TRBV4-1 to TRBJ2-4; 8 bases match TRBD2. The CDR3 spans 18 residues. V gave up 1 base and J gave up 0 bases; unmatched junction bases: 8. The V gene's germline CDR1 is MGHRA and CDR2 YSYEKL. CDR3 sequence reads: CASSQVAAGAPAKNIQYF. CDR3 DNA sequence: TGCGCCAGCAGCCAAGTTGCAGCGGGAGCGCCAGCCAAAAACATTCAGTACTTC.

This clone occurred a few times. This sequence joins TRBV10-3 and TRBJ2-7; the D gene is possibly TRBD2 (6 bases). Trimming cost V 9 bases and J 3 bases, with 15 bases left between them. Germline-derived CDR1 and CDR2 are ENHRY and SYGVKD. This CDR3 is built from 13 residues. The CDR3 DNA sequence: TGTGCCATTAGCGGCCGTGGGGACTACGAGCAGTACTTC. Protein sequence: CAISGRGDYEQYF.

The sample holds a few counts of this clone. The chain combines TRBV5-1 with TRBJ1-2, with unresolved D. Germline CDR1 and CDR2: SGHRS and YFSETQ. V shed 4 bases and J shed 3 bases, with 13 bases lying between them. There are 14 residues in the CDR3. The CDR3 protein is CASSRPGPDYGYTF. CDR3 DNA sequence: TGCGCCAGCAGCCGTCCCGGGCCGGACTATGGCTACACCTTC.

This clone was counted a few times. V is TRBV7-2 and J is TRBJ2-6; D unresolved. Germline values: CDR1 SGHTA, CDR2 FQGNSA. The CDR3 has 14 amino acids. V was clipped by 5 bases and J by 4 bases, with 9 bases between them. DNA of the CDR3: TGTGCCAGCAGCCGCCTCTCGGGGGCCAACGTCCTGACTTTC. This gives the protein CASSRLSGANVLTF.

In this sample, this clone turned up many times. This chain connects TRBV5-1 to TRBJ1-4, with 9 bases identical to TRBD1. The CDR3 consists of 15 residues. Looked up from germline, CDR1 is SGHRS and CDR2 is YFSETQ. V shed 4 bases and J 8 bases; nucleotides not matched to a gene: 9. The CDR3 loop reads CASSPGQGNLEKLFF. The CDR3, as DNA: TGCGCCAGCAGCCCCGGACAGGGGAATTTGGAAAAACTGTTTTTT.

The genes are TRBV5-1 and TRBJ2-6, with D unresolved. The CDR3 is 18 residues long. The germline V and J ends were trimmed by 0 bases and 1 base, with 14 bases remaining between them. Germline assignment: CDR1 SGHRS and CDR2 YFSETQ. DNA for the CDR3: TGCGCCAGCAGCTTGGATGCAGCCCAATCGTCTGGGGCCAACGTCCTGACTTTC. The encoded protein is CASSLDAAQSSGANVLTF.

V gene TRBV7-9 combines with J gene TRBJ2-1; D remains unclear. Deletions cut 6 bases from V and 5 bases from J, with 20 bases between. The germline gives CDR1 SEHNR, CDR2 FQNEAQ (reference sequence). CDR3 size: 16 residues. The CDR3 DNA is TGTGCCAGCAGTTCAGGTATTTTTGCCCTGAACAATGAGCAGTTCTTC. Translated, it gives CASSSGIFALNNEQFF.

This clone was observed a few times. The gene calls are TRBV5-4 and TRBJ2-1, with 11 bases identical to TRBD2. CDR1 is SGHNT and CDR2 is YYREEE in the germline V gene (reference sequence). The ends lost 1 base at V and 2 bases at J; junction bases unmatched: 8. The CDR3 consists of 18 residues. This CDR3 is CASSLPLFSGRAYNEQFF. The CDR3, as DNA: TGTGCCAGCAGCTTGCCCCTTTTTAGCGGGAGGGCCTACAATGAGCAGTTCTTC. The whole variable domain, remainder taken from reference TRBV5-4 and TRBJ2-1, is ETGVTQSPTHLIKTRGQQVTLRCSSQSGHNTVSWYQQALGQGPQFIFQYYREEENGRGNFPPRFSGLQFPNYSSELNVNALELDDSALYLCASSLPLFSGRAYNEQFFGPGTRLTVL.

The V gene is TRBV15, the J gene TRBJ1-2; D perhaps matches TRBD1 (5 bases). This CDR3 is built from 14 residues. Germline CDR1 LNHNV, CDR2 YYDKDF (reference sequence). Trimming pared 1 base from V and 4 bases from J, leaving 10 bases between. The CDR3 coding sequence is TGTGCCACCAGCAGAGGACCCCAGGGCTATGGCTACACCTTC. It is translated as CATSRGPQGYGYTF.

V gene TRBV5-1 combines with J gene TRBJ2-3; a possible D gene is TRBD2 (5 bases). Germline V lookup: CDR1 SGHRS, CDR2 YFSETQ. The V and J ends lost 4 bases and 4 bases respectively, with 16 bases between them. This CDR3 is built from 15 residues. The CDR3 protein is CASSPERVAADTQYF. DNA of the CDR3: TGCGCCAGCAGCCCGGAGAGGGTAGCTGCAGATACGCAGTATTTT.